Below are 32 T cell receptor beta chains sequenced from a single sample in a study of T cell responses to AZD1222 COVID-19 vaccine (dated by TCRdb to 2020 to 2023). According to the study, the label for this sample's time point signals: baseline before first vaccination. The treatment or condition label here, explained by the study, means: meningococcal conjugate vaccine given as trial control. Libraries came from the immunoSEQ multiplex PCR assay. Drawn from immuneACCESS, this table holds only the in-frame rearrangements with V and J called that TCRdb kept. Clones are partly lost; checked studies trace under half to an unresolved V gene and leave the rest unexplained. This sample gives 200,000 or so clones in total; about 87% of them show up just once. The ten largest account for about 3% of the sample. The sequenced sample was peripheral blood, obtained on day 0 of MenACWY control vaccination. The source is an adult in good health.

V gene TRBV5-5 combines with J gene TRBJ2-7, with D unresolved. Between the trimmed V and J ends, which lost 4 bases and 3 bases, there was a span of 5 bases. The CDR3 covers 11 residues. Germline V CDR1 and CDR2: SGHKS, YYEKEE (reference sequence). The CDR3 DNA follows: TGTGCCAGCAGCGGGGACTACGAGCAGTACTTC. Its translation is CASSGDYEQYF.

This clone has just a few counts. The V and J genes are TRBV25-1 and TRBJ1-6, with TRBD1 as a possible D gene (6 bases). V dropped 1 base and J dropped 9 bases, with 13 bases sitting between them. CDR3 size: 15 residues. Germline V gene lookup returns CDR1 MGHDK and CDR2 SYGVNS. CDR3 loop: CASSELEMDSSPLHF. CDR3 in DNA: TGTGCCAGCAGTGAATTGGAAATGGACAGTTCACCCCTCCACTTT.

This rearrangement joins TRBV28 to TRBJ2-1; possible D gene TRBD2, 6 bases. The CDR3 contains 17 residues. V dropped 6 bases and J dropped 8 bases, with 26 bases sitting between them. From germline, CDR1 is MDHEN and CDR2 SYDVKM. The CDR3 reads CASRKPPLSGPTHEQFF. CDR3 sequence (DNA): TGTGCCAGCAGAAAACCACCCCTTAGCGGTCCCACCCATGAGCAGTTCTTC.

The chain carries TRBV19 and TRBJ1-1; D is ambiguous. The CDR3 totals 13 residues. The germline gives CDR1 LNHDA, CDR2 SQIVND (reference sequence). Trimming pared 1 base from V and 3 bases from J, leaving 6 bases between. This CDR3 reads CASSIVEDTEAFF. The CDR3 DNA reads TGTGCCAGTAGTATAGTTGAAGACACTGAAGCTTTCTTT.

In DNA form, the CDR3 reads TGCGCCAGCAGCCAAGGACAGAACTCCTACGAGCAGTACTTC. As protein: CASSQGQNSYEQYF. V gene TRBV4-1 combines with J gene TRBJ2-7, with a tentative D call TRBD1 (5 bases). The CDR3 loop spans 14 amino acids. Per germline, CDR1 MGHRA and CDR2 YSYEKL. V dropped 1 base and J dropped 0 bases, with 7 bases sitting between them.

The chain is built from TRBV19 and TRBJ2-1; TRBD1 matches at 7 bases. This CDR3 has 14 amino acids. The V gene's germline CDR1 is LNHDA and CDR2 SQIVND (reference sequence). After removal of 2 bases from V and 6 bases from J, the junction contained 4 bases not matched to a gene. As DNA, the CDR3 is TGTGCCAGTAGTATATTACAGGGGAGCAATGAGCAGTTCTTC. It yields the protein CASSILQGSNEQFF.

CDR3 residues: CASSLEESTEAFF. Written as DNA, the CDR3 is TGTGCCAGTAGTCTGGAGGAGAGCACTGAAGCTTTCTTT. The genes are TRBV6-5 and TRBJ1-1; D gene ambiguous. V was trimmed by 9 bases and J by 4 bases, leaving 15 bases between them. Germline CDR1 reads MNHEY; CDR2 reads SVGAGI. The CDR3 spans 13 residues.

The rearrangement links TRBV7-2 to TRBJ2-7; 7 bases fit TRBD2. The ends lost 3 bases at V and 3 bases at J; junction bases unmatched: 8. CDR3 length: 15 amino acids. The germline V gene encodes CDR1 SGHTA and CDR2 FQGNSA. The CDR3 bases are TGTGCCAGCAGCTTTTCAACTAGCGCGATCTACGAGCAGTACTTC. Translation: CASSFSTSAIYEQYF.

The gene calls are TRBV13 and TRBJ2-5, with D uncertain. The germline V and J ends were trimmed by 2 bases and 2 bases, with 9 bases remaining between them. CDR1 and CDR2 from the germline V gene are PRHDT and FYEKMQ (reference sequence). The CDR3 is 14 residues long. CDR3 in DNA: TGTGCCAGCAGCTTATCGCTGGTGCAAGAGACCCAGTACTTC. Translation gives CASSLSLVQETQYF.

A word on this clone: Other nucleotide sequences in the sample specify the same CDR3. This CDR3 is CATSDPDQPQHF. The CDR3 DNA sequence: TGTGCCACCAGTGATCCCGATCAGCCCCAGCATTTT. This chain joins TRBV24-1 and TRBJ1-5; D uncertain. CDR3 length: 12 residues. The V gene lost 3 bases and the J gene lost 5 bases, with 4 bases spanning the gap. The germline gives CDR1 KGHDR, CDR2 SFDVKD.

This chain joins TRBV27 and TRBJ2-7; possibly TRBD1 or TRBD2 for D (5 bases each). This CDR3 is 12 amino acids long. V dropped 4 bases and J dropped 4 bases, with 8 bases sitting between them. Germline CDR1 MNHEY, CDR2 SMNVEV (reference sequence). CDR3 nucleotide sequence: TGTGCCAGCAGTTCGGGACCTTACGAGCAGTACTTC. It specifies CASSSGPYEQYF.

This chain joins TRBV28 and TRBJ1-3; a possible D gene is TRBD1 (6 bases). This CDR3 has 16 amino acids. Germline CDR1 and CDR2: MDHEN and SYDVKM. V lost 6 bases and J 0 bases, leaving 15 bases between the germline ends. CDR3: CASSHTGTTSGNTIYF. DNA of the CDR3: TGTGCCAGCAGCCATACCGGGACAACCTCTGGAAACACCATATATTTT.

The DNA of the CDR3 is TGTGCCAGCAGCCAACCCCCCGCCTACGAGCAGTACTTC. Residues: CASSQPPAYEQYF. V gene TRBV11-1 combines with J gene TRBJ2-7; no clear D gene. Between the trimmed V and J ends, which lost 5 bases and 2 bases, there was a span of 10 bases. The CDR3 extends over 13 amino acids. In germline, CDR1 is SGHAT, CDR2 FQDESV (reference sequence). Full variable domain (outside the CDR3, taken from reference TRBV11-1 and TRBJ2-7): EAEVAQSPRYKITEKSQAVAFWCDPISGHATLYWYRQILGQGPELLVQFQDESVVDDSQLPKDRFSAERLKGVDSTLKIQPAELGDSAMYLCASSQPPAYEQYFGPGTRLTVT.

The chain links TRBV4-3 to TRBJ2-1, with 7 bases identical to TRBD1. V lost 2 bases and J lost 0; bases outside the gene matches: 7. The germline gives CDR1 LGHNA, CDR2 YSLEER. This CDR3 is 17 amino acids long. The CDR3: CASSQYAGGASYNEQFF. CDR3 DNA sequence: TGCGCCAGCAGCCAATACGCAGGGGGTGCCTCCTACAATGAGCAGTTCTTC.

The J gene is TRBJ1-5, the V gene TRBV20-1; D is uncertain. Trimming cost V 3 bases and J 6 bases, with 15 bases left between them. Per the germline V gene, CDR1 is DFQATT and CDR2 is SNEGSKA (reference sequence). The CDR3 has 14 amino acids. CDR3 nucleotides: TGCAGTGCTAGTGGCCCGACCGGTGGTCAGCCCCAGCATTTT. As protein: CSASGPTGGQPQHF.

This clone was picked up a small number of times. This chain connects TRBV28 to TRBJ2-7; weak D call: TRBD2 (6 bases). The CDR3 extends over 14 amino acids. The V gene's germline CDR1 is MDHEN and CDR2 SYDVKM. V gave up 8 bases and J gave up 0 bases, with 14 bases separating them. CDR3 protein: CASWSAGLSYEQYF. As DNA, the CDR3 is TGTGCCAGCTGGAGCGCGGGACTCTCCTACGAGCAGTACTTC.

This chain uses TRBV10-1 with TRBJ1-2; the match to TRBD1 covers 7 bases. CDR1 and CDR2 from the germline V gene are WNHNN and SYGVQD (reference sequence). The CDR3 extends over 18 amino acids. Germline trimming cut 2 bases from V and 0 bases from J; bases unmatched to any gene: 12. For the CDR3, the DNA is TGCGCCAGCAGTGAGGAGACAGGGAAGGAACGATCTAACTATGGCTACACCTTC. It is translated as CASSEETGKERSNYGYTF.

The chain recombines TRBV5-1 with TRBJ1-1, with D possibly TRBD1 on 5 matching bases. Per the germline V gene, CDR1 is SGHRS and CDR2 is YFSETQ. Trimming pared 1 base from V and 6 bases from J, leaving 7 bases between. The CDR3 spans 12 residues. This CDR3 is CASSLIGAEAFF. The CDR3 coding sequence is TGCGCCAGCAGCTTGATAGGGGCTGAAGCTTTCTTT.

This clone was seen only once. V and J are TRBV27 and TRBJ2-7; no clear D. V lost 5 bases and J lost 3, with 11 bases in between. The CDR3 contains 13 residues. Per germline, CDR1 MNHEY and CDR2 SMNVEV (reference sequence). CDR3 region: CASSPRRGYEQYF. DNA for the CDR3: TGTGCCAGCAGTCCTAGACGCGGCTACGAGCAGTACTTC.

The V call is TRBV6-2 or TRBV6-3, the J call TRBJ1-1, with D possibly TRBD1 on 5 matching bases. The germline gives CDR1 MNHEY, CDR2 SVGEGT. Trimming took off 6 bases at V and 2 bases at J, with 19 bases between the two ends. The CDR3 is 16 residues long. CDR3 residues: CASSRTAGLTNTEAFF. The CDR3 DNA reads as TGTGCCAGCAGCCGCACTGCAGGGTTGACCAACACTGAAGCTTTCTTT.

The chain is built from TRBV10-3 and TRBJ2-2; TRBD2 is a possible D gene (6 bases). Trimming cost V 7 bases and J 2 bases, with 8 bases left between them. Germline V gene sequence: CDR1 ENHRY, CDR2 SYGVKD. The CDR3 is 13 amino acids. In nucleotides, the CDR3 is TGTGCCATCATGGGGGGAAACACCGGGGAGCTGTTTTTT. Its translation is CAIMGGNTGELFF.

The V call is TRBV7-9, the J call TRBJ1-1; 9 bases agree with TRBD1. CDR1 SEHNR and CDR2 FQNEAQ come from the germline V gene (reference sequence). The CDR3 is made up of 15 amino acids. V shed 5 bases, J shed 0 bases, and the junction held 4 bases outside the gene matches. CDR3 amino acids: CASSTGDRVNTEAFF. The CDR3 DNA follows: TGTGCCAGCAGCACGGGGGACAGGGTGAACACTGAAGCTTTCTTT.

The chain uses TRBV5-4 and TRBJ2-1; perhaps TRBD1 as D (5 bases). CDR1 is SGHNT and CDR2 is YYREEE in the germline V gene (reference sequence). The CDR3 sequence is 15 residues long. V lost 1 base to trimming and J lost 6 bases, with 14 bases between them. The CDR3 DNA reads TGTGCCAGCAGCTTGCCAGGGTTGACGGTCAATGAGCAGTTCTTC. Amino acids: CASSLPGLTVNEQFF. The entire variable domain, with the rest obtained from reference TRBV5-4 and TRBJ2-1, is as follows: ETGVTQSPTHLIKTRGQQVTLRCSSQSGHNTVSWYQQALGQGPQFIFQYYREEENGRGNFPPRFSGLQFPNYSSELNVNALELDDSALYLCASSLPGLTVNEQFFGPGTRLTVL.

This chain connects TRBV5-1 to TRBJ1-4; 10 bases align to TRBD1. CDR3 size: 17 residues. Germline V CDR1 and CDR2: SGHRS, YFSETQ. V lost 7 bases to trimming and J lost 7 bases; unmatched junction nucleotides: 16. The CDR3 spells CASGNTGTGARGEKLFF. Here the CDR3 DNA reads TGCGCCAGCGGTAATACCGGGACAGGGGCGCGGGGTGAAAAACTGTTTTTT.

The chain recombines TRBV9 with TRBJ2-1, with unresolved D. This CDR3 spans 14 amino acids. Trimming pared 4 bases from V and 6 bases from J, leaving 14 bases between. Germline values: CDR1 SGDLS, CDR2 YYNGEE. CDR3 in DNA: TGTGCCAGCAGCCCCGGACCCGTGGGCAATGAGCAGTTCTTC. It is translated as CASSPGPVGNEQFF.

Here the CDR3 reads CASSGYRGYGYTF. DNA of the CDR3: TGTGCCAGCAGTGGCTACAGAGGCTATGGCTACACCTTC. This chain links TRBV27 with TRBJ1-2; D not resolved. V lost 5 bases and J 4 bases, leaving 11 bases between the germline ends. In germline, CDR1 is MNHEY, CDR2 SMNVEV (reference sequence). This CDR3 region has 13 residues.

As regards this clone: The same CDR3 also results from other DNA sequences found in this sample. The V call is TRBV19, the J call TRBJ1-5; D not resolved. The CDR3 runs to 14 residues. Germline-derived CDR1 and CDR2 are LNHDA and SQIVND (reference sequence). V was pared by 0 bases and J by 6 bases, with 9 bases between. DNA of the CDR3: TGTGCCAGTAGTATAGATGGGGTAGGTCAGCCCCAGCATTTT. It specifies CASSIDGVGQPQHF.

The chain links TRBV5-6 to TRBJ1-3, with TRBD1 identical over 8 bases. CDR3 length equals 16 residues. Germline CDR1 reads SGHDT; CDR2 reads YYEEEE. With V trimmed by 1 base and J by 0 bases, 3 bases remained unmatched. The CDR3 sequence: CASSLSRGLSGNTIYF. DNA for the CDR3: TGTGCCAGCAGCTTGTCCAGGGGGCTCTCTGGAAACACCATATATTTT.

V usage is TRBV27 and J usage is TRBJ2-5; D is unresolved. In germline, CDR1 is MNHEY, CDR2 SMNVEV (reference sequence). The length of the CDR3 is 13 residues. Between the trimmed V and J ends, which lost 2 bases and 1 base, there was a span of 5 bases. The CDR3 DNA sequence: TGTGCCAGCAGTTTAGGTCCCCAAGAGACCCAGTACTTC. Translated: CASSLGPQETQYF.

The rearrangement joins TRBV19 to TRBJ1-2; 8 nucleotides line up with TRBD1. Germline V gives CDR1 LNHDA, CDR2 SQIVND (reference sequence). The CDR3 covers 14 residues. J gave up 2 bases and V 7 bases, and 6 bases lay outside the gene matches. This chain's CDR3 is CASIRTGTNYGYTF. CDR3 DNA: TGTGCCAGTATTCGGACAGGGACAAACTATGGCTACACCTTC.

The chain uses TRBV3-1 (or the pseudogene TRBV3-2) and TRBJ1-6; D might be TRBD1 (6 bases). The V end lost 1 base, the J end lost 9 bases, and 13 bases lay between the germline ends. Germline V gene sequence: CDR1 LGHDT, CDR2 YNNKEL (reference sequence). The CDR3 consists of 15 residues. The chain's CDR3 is CASSQGALQGSPLHF. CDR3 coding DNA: TGTGCCAGCAGCCAAGGGGCCCTACAGGGTTCACCCCTCCACTTT.

The CDR3, as DNA: TGTGCCATCAGTGCTTCGGGGACAGTTGCGGAGAATGGCTACACCTTC. Translation gives CAISASGTVAENGYTF. The gene calls are TRBV10-3 and TRBJ1-2; 7 nucleotides line up with TRBD1. Germline V gene sequence: CDR1 ENHRY, CDR2 SYGVKD. The CDR3 totals 16 residues. Trimming at V came to 4 bases and at J to 6 bases, leaving 14 bases not matched to a gene.